The T cell receptor beta chain under discussion was sequenced for a study of control samples from healthy donors and cancer patients. V lost 4 bases to trimming and J lost 7 bases; unmatched junction nucleotides: 15. Germline V gene data show CDR1 as MGHDK and CDR2 as SYGVNS. This CDR3 has 17 residues. Produced via immunoSEQ multiplex PCR; TCRdb's table is partial and in-frame only. This table holds about 210,000 clones. The genes are TRBV25-1 and TRBJ2-4; 8 bases match TRBD1. This sequence was found in a woman aged 25-40 years in good health. Input material: blood. The CDR3 DNA follows: TGTGCCAGCAGTGCCCACGGATTCGTCAGGGGGCACAACATTCAGTACTTC. Protein sequence: CASSAHGFVRGHNIQYF.